The T cell receptor beta chain under discussion was sequenced for a study of post-analysis software for immune sequencing data. Study as a whole: Relapsing-remitting, secondary progressive and progressive-relapsing forms of multiple sclerosis all featured among disease courses.

Every TCR beta cDNA library bore unique molecular identifiers. A population of roughly 0.95 to 10 million T cells gave rise to 400,000 to 550,000 cDNA molecules. One entry per CDR3 protein results from TCRdb running MiXCR on the PCR reads. The table shows about 540,000 distinct CDR3 sequences, with about a third occurring only once. The germline CDR1 and CDR2 sequences are SEHNR and FQNEAQ (reference sequence). This CDR3 is 16 amino acids long. Turning to this clonotype: The antigen is unknown. A much larger clonotype is one base distant, so this may be a read error.

Points from the study as a whole: Multiple sclerosis patients had significantly lower normalized Chao1 diversity than controls. In patients, TRBV5-6, TRBV5-1 and TRBV20-1 belonged to five TRBV segments found more frequently than in controls. By F measure, strong co-clustering occurred among samples prepared in the same batch.

The chain carries TRBV7-9 and TRBJ2-1, with 7 bases lining up with TRBD2. The last part of the DNA fits TRBJ2-7 better; the J call may be wrong. The source is a girl aged 2 to 17 with multiple sclerosis. The sample was blood. In DNA, the CDR3 is TGTGCCAGCAGCCGGAACCGGGGGGTAAGATACAATGAGCAGTACTTC. As protein: CASSRNRGVRYNEQYF.